These T cell receptor beta chains were read from a single sample in a study of CD8+CD57+ T cells in acquired aplastic anemia. TCRdb recomputed calls from the reads with MiXCR, one row per CDR3 protein. The data show over 40,000 distinct CDR3 sequences, roughly three fifths seen once. The sample comprised sorted CD4+, CD8+, or CD8+CD57+ T cells (not recorded which) from PBMCs. Receptors originate from a human donor with aplastic anemia. The CDR3 runs from the conserved cysteine through the conserved F or W. A D gene is named only where the DNA matches it firmly.

d_gene	v_gene	len	j_gene	CDR3aa
NA	TRBV25-1	14	TRBJ2-3	CASSEPGPTDTQYF
NA	TRBV19	15	TRBJ2-7	CASSIGADRTYEQYF
NA	TRBV29-1	12	TRBJ2-1	CSVGPGFNEQFF
NA	TRBV2	15	TRBJ1-6	CASSNVGLLNSPLHF
NA	TRBV11-2	16	TRBJ2-3	CASSELRDKDTDTQYF
TRBD1	TRBV7-8	15	TRBJ2-7	CASSSPGQGGVEQYF
TRBD1	TRBV15	14	TRBJ1-3	CATSRRGPGNTIYF
TRBD1	TRBV20-1	13	TRBJ2-7	CSAILTGKDEQYF
NA	TRBV10-3	15	TRBJ2-5	CAISDPEALGETQYF
NA	TRBV2	15	TRBJ2-4	CASNEDGLAKNIQYF
NA	TRBV20-1	16	TRBJ2-5	CSATIDRYRNRETQYF
NA	TRBV29-1	15	TRBJ1-1	CSVAFLNLGDTEAFF
TRBD2	TRBV13	19	TRBJ2-1	CASSHSSGGHYVDYNEQFF
NA	TRBV2	11	TRBJ2-1	CASSDDREQFF
NA	TRBV9	12	TRBJ2-5	CASSPSVGTQYF
NA	TRBV6-1	14	TRBJ1-2	CASRGYRDDYGYTF
TRBD2	TRBV15	16	TRBJ2-5	CATSSGGGGGQETQYF
NA	TRBV7-7	12	TRBJ2-3	CASSFEGGTQYF
NA	TRBV24-1	14	TRBJ2-1	CATSDSGPYNEQFF
TRBD1	TRBV25-1	13	TRBJ1-6	CASRDRGDSPLHF
NA	TRBV11-1	16	TRBJ2-7	CASSLSGNSLVVEQYF
NA	TRBV7-2	14	TRBJ2-7	CASSLQATSYEQYF
TRBD1	TRBV11-1	16	TRBJ1-2	CASSLVLGQEWNGYTF
NA	TRBV25-1	15	TRBJ2-5	CASSEDWGGTETQYF
NA	TRBV2	14	TRBJ2-3	CASSEAGVTDTQYF
TRBD2	TRBV7-9	14	TRBJ2-3	CASSPGTSRDTQYF
NA	TRBV9	13	TRBJ2-7	CASSEGGLGEQYF
TRBD2	TRBV20-1	14	TRBJ2-3	CSARTSGEADTQYF
NA	TRBV2	12	TRBJ2-7	CASRAVLDEQYF
NA	TRBV7-9	13	TRBJ2-7	CASSSQGYDEQYF
TRBD1	TRBV15	15	TRBJ1-4	CATHKPGTGGGKLFF